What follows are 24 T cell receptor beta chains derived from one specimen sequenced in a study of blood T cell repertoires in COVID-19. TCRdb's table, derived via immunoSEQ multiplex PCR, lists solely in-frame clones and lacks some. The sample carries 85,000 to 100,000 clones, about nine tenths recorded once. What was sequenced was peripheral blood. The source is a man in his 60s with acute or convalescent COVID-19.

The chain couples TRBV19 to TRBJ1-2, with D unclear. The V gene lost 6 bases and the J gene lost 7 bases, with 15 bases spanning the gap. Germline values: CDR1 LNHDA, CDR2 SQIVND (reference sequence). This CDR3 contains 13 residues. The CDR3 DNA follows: TGTGCCAGTAGCCTCGACACGATGGCTGGCTACACCTTC. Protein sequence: CASSLDTMAGYTF.

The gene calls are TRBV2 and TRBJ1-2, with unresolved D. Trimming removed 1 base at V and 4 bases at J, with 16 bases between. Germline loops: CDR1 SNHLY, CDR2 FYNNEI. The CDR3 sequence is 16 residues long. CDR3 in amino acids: CASSEVGRESSYGYTF. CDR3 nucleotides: TGTGCCAGCAGTGAAGTTGGACGGGAGTCTTCCTATGGCTACACCTTC. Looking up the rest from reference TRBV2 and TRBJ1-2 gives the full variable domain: EPEVTQTPSHQVTQMGQEVILRCVPISNHLYFYWYRQILGQKVEFLVSFYNNEISEKSEIFDDQFSVERPDGSNFTLKIRSTKLEDSAMYFCASSEVGRESSYGYTFGSGTRLTVV.

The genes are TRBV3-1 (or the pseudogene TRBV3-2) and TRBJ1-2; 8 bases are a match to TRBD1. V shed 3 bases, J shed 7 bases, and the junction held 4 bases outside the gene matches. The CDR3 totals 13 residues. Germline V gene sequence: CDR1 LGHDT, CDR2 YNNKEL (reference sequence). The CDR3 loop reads CASSHGQGRGYTF. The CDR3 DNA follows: TGTGCCAGCAGCCACGGACAGGGCCGTGGCTACACCTTC.

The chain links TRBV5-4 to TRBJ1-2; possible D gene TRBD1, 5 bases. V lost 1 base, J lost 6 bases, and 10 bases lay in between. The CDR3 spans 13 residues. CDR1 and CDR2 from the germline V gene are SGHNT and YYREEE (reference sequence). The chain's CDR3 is CASSLLGQDGYTF. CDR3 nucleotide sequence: TGTGCCAGCAGCTTGTTGGGGCAGGATGGCTACACCTTC. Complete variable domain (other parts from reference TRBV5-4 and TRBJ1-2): ETGVTQSPTHLIKTRGQQVTLRCSSQSGHNTVSWYQQALGQGPQFIFQYYREEENGRGNFPPRFSGLQFPNYSSELNVNALELDDSALYLCASSLLGQDGYTFGSGTRLTVV.

This CDR3 is CASSSGGPTGFTEAFF. CDR3 DNA sequence: TGTGCCAGCAGCTCCGGAGGGCCGACAGGGTTCACTGAAGCTTTCTTT. The chain links TRBV5-6 to TRBJ1-1, with TRBD1 identical over 7 bases. The J segment lost 4 bases and the V segment lost 3 bases, leaving 12 bases of the junction unmatched. The CDR3 is 16 amino acids. Germline lookup yields CDR1 SGHDT and CDR2 YYEEEE. Based on the CDR3 plus reference TRBV5-6 and TRBJ1-1, the full variable domain is DAGVTQSPTHLIKTRGQQVTLRCSPKSGHDTVSWYQQALGQGPQFIFQYYEEEERQRGNFPDRFSGHQFPNYSSELNVNALLLGDSALYLCASSSGGPTGFTEAFFGQGTRLTVV.

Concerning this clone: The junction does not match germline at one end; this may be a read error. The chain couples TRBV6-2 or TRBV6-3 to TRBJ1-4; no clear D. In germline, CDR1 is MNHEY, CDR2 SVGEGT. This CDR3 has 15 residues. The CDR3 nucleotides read TGTGCCAGCAGTTACTCGGCCGAAGACAATGAAAAATTGTTTTTT. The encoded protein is CASSYSAEDNEKLFF.

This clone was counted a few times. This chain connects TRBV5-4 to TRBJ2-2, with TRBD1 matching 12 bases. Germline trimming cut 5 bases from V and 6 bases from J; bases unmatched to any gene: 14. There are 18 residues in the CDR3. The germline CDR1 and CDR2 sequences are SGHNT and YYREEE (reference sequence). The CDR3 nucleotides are TGTGCCAGCAGGCTCCGCCCCGGGACAGGGGGCCTGTCCGGGGAGCTGTTTTTT. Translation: CASRLRPGTGGLSGELFF.

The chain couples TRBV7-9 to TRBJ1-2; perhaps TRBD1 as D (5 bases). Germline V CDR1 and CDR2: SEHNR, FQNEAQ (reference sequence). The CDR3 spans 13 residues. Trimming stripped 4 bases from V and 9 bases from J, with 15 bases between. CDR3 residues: CASSSLRDLSYTF. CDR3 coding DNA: TGTGCCAGCAGCTCACTCCGGGACTTAAGCTACACCTTC.

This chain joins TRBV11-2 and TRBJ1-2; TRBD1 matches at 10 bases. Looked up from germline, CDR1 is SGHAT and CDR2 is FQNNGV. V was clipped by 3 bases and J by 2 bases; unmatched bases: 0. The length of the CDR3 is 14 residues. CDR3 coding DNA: TGTGCCAGCAGCTTGGGACAGGGGAACTATGGCTACACCTTC. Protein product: CASSLGQGNYGYTF. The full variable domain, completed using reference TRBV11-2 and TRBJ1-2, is EAGVAQSPRYKIIEKRQSVAFWCNPISGHATLYWYQQILGQGPKLLIQFQNNGVVDDSQLPKDRFSAERLKGVDSTLKIQPAKLEDSAVYLCASSLGQGNYGYTFGSGTRLTVV.

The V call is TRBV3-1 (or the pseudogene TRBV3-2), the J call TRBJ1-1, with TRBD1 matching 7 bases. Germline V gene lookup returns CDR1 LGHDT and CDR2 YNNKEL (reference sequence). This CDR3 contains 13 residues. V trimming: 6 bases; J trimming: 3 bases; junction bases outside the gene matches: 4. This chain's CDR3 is CASSHRGYTEAFF. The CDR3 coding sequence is TGTGCCAGCAGTCACAGGGGATACACTGAAGCTTTCTTT.

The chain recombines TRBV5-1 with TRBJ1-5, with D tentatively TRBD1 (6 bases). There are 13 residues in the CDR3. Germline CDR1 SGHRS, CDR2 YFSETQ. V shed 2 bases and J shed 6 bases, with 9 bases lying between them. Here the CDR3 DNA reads TGCGCCAGCAGCTTCTCAGGGGCTCAGCCCCAGCATTTT. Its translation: CASSFSGAQPQHF.

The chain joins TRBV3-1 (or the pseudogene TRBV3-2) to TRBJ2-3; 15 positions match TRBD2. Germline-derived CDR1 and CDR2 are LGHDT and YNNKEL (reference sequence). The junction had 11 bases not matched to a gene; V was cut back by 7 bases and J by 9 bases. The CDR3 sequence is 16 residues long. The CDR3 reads CASNFGTSGGSETQYF. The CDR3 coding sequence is TGTGCCAGCAACTTCGGGACTAGCGGGGGGTCCGAGACGCAGTATTTT.

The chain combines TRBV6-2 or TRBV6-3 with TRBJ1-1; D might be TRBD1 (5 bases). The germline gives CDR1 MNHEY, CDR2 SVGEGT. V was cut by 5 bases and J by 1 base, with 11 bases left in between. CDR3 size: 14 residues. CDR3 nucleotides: TGTGCCAGCAGTGCGGGACCGCAGAACACTGAAGCTTTCTTT. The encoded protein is CASSAGPQNTEAFF.

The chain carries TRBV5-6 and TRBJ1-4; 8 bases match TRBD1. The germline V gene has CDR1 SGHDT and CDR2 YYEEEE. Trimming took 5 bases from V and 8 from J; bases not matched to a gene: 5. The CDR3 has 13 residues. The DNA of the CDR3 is TGTGCCAGCAGGTACAGGGGGAACGAAAAACTGTTTTTT. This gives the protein CASRYRGNEKLFF.

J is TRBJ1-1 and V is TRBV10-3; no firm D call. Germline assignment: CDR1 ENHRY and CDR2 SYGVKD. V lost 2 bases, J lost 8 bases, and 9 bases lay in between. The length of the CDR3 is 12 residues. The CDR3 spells CAISEGGGEAFF. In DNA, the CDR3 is TGTGCCATCAGTGAGGGAGGCGGCGAAGCTTTCTTT.

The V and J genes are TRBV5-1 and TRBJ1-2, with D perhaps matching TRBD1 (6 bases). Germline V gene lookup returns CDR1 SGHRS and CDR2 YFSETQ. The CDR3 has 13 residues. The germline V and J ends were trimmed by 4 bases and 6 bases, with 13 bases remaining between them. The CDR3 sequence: CASSPDSKDGYTF. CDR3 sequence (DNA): TGCGCCAGCAGCCCGGACAGTAAAGATGGCTACACCTTC.

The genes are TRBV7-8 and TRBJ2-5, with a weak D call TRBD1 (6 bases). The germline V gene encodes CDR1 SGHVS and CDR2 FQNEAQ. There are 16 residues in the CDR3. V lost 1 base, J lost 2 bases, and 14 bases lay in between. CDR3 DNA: TGTGCCAGCAGCTTAGTCGGCGCGACAGGACAAGAGACCCAGTACTTC. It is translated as CASSLVGATGQETQYF.

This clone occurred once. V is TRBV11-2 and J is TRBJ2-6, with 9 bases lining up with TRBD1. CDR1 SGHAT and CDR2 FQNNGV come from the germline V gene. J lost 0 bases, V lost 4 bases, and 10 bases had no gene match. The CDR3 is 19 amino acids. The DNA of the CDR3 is TGTGCCAGCAGCTATCCGTGGGGACAGGGTCACTCTGGGGCCAACGTCCTGACTTTC. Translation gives CASSYPWGQGHSGANVLTF. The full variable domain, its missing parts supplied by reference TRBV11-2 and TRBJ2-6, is EAGVAQSPRYKIIEKRQSVAFWCNPISGHATLYWYQQILGQGPKLLIQFQNNGVVDDSQLPKDRFSAERLKGVDSTLKIQPAKLEDSAVYLCASSYPWGQGHSGANVLTFGAGSRLTVL.

CDR3 loop: CASRHGDNEQFF. The DNA for the CDR3 is TGTGCCAGCAGACACGGAGACAATGAGCAGTTCTTC. This chain links TRBV3-1 (or the pseudogene TRBV3-2) with TRBJ2-1, with D uncertain. CDR1 is LGHDT, CDR2 YNNKEL, per germline (reference sequence). The CDR3 length is 12 residues. The V and J ends lost 6 bases and 5 bases respectively, with 8 bases between them.

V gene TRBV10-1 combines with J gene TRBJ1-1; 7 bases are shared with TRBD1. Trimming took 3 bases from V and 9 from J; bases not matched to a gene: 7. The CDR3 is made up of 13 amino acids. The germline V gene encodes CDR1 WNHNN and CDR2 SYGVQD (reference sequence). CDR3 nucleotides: TGCGCCAGCAGTGAAGGGGGCCTCTCTAAAGCTTTCTTT. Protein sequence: CASSEGGLSKAFF.

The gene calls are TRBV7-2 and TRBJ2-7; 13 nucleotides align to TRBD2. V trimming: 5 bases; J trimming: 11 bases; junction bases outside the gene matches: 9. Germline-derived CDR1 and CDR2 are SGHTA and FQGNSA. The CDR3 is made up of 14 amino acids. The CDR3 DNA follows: TGTGCCAGCAGCCCGGGACTAGCGGGGCCCGTGAAGTACTTC. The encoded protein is CASSPGLAGPVKYF.

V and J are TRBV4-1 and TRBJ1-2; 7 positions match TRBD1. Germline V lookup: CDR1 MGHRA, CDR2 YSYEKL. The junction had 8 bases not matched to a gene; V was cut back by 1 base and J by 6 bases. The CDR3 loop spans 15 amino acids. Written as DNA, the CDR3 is TGCGCCAGCAGCCAAGTTAGGACAGGTTCGGATGGCTACACCTTC. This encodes CASSQVRTGSDGYTF.

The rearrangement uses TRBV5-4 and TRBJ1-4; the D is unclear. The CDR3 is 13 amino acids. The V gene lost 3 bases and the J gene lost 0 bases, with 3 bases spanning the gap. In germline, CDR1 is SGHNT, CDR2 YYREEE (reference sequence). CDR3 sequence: CASSSSTNEKLFF. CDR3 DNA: TGTGCCAGCAGCTCTTCAACTAATGAAAAACTGTTTTTT.

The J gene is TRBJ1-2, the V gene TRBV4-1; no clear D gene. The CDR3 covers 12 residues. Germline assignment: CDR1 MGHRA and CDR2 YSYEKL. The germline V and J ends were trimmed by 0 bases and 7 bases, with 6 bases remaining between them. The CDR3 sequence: CASSQEGFGYTF. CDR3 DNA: TGCGCCAGCAGCCAAGAGGGCTTTGGCTACACCTTC.